This T cell receptor (beta chain) was profiled in a study of T cell repertoires in ileal Crohn's disease. The time point here: neoterminal ileum biopsy at postoperative endoscopy, about 6 months after surgery. Clones were sequenced by immunoSEQ multiplex PCR, and TCRdb holds only the in-frame ones, with some missing. Altogether over 8,500 clones are present, roughly 80% being singletons, with the ten largest covering around 15%. Material for sequencing was ileal tissue. The receptor comes from an adult with Crohn's disease.

Here the CDR3 DNA reads TGTGCCAGCAGCTTAGGAACAGGGGGCAATTCCTACGAGCAGTACTTC. It specifies CASSLGTGGNSYEQYF. The gene calls are TRBV11-2 and TRBJ2-7; 9 bases line up with TRBD1. V shed 1 base and J 1 base; nucleotides not matched to a gene: 5. The germline V gene encodes CDR1 SGHAT and CDR2 FQNNGV. The CDR3 loop spans 16 amino acids.